These 8 T cell receptor beta chains originate from one sample sequenced in a study of blood T cell repertoires in COVID-19. This table comes from immunoSEQ multiplex PCR, and its TCRdb copy is limited to in-frame clones, with some not included. This repertoire shows about 400,000 clones, approximately 86% found once; its top ten account for around 7.4%. Sequencing was done on a sample of peripheral blood. All receptors come from a woman aged 55-70 years with COVID-19, enrolled during active disease.

This clone was counted once. The chain recombines TRBV14 with TRBJ1-2, with D hard to call. There are 15 residues in the CDR3. CDR1 is SGHDN and CDR2 is FVKESK in the germline V gene. The V gene lost 0 bases and the J gene lost 8 bases, with 16 bases spanning the gap. DNA of the CDR3: TGTGCCAGCAGCCAAGATTTTGAGGTTCCTCGGGGCTACACCTTC. This gives the protein CASSQDFEVPRGYTF. Using reference TRBV14 and TRBJ1-2 for the parts outside the CDR3, the full variable domain is EAGVTQFPSHSVIEKGQTVTLRCDPISGHDNLYWYRRVMGKEIKFLLHFVKESKQDESGMPNNRFLAERTGGTYSTLKVQPAELEDSGVYFCASSQDFEVPRGYTFGSGTRLTVV.

V and J are TRBV7-9 and TRBJ2-5; D is possibly TRBD1 (5 bases). The germline gives CDR1 SEHNR, CDR2 FQNEAQ (reference sequence). The CDR3 covers 13 residues. Trimming left V 5 bases short and J 5 bases short, with 12 bases between. The CDR3 DNA follows: TGTGCCAGCAGCCGCCAGGGTGGGGAGACCCAGTACTTC. It translates to CASSRQGGETQYF.

J is TRBJ1-1 and V is TRBV5-4; D remains unclear. The CDR3 runs to 13 residues. Germline CDR1 and CDR2: SGHNT and YYREEE (reference sequence). With 0 bases removed from V and 0 bases from J, the gap between germline ends came to 3 bases. CDR3 sequence (DNA): TGTGCCAGCAGCTTGGACTTGAACACTGAAGCTTTCTTT. Translating it yields CASSLDLNTEAFF.

The V gene is TRBV5-1, the J gene TRBJ2-7; a weak D match, TRBD1 (5 bases). The CDR3 is 14 residues long. Trimming cost V 5 bases and J 0 bases, with 12 bases left between them. CDR1 and CDR2 from the germline V gene are SGHRS and YFSETQ. The CDR3 nucleotides are TGCGCCAGCAGGGATCAGGGAATCTCCTACGAGCAGTACTTC. Translation gives CASRDQGISYEQYF.

The chain links TRBV4-1 to TRBJ1-2, with TRBD1 identical over 7 bases. The CDR3 length is 16 residues. CDR1 MGHRA and CDR2 YSYEKL come from the germline V gene. With 2 bases clipped from V and 3 bases from J, the junction kept 9 bases outside the gene matches. The CDR3 here is CASSQIRTGWDYGYTF. The DNA for the CDR3 is TGCGCCAGCAGCCAAATTCGGACAGGATGGGACTATGGCTACACCTTC.

The rearrangement uses TRBV10-2 and TRBJ1-3; D is perhaps TRBD1 (5 bases). Germline V lookup: CDR1 WSHSY, CDR2 SAAADI. Between the trimmed V and J ends, which lost 0 bases and 4 bases, there was a span of 10 bases. CDR3 length: 15 residues. The CDR3 coding sequence is TGCGCCAGCAGTGAGTCTGGAGGGGCAGGAAACACCATATATTTT. As protein: CASSESGGAGNTIYF.

Only one count was recorded for this clone. J is TRBJ2-5 and V is TRBV12-3 or TRBV12-4, with a possible D match to TRBD1 (5 bases). The V gene lost 5 bases and the J gene lost 5 bases, with 12 bases spanning the gap. The CDR3 loop spans 13 amino acids. The CDR3 region is CASSPLSGETQYF. CDR3 nucleotides: TGTGCCAGCAGTCCATTATCAGGGGAGACCCAGTACTTC.

The V gene is TRBV7-9, the J gene TRBJ2-5; 15 bases fit TRBD2. The CDR3 has 16 amino acids. With 5 bases clipped from V and 4 bases from J, the junction kept 5 bases outside the gene matches. Per germline, CDR1 SEHNR and CDR2 FQNEAQ (reference sequence). CDR3 coding DNA: TGTGCCAGCAGCCCCCAGGGACTAGCGGGGGGAGAGACCCAGTACTTC. It specifies CASSPQGLAGGETQYF. The full variable domain, in which reference TRBV7-9 and TRBJ2-5 provide the parts outside the CDR3, is DTGVSQNPRHKITKRGQNVTFRCDPISEHNRLYWYRQTLGQGPEFLTYFQNEAQLEKSRLLSDRFSAERPKGSFSTLEIQRTEQGDSAMYLCASSPQGLAGGETQYFGPGTRLLVL.